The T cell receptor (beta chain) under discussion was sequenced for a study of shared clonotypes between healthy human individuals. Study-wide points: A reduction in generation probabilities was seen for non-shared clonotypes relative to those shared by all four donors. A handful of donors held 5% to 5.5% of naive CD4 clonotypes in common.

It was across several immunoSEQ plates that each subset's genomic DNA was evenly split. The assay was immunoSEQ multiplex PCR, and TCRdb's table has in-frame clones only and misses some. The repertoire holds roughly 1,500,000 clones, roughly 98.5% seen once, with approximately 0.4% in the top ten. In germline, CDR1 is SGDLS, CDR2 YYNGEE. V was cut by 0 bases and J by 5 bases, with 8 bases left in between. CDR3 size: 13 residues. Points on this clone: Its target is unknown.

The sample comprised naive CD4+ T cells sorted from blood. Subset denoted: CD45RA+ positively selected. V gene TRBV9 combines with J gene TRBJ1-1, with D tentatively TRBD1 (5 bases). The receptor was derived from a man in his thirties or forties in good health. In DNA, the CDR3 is TGTGCCAGCAGCGTAGTAGGGGCGACTGAAGCTTTCTTT. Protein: CASSVVGATEAFF.